One sample yielded the 8 T cell receptor beta chains listed below, sequenced in a study of early T cells in non-severe SARS-CoV-2 infection. TCRdb fed the 5' RACE reads into MiXCR, producing one record per CDR3 protein. Here the sample spans 30,000 to 35,000 distinct CDR3 sequences, approximately 4.2% being singletons. The sequenced sample consisted of whole blood. Receptors were obtained from an adult who was a healthcare worker with PCR-confirmed SARS-CoV-2 infection or an uninfected control (not recorded which).

Many counts were recorded for this clonotype. This chain's CDR3 is CASSEQGAMADTQYF. Here the CDR3 DNA reads TGTGCCAGCAGTGAGCAGGGGGCGATGGCAGATACGCAGTATTTT. The rearrangement joins TRBV25-1 to TRBJ2-3; the match to TRBD1 covers 8 bases. The CDR3 extends over 15 amino acids. V shed 3 bases and J 4 bases; nucleotides not matched to a gene: 6. Germline-derived CDR1 and CDR2 are MGHDK and SYGVNS.

At least ten counts were recorded for this clonotype. J is TRBJ2-3 and V is TRBV6-6; 8 positions agree with TRBD1. This CDR3 spans 14 amino acids. Trimming took 6 bases from V and 2 from J; bases not matched to a gene: 4. The germline V gene has CDR1 MNHNY and CDR2 SVGAGI (reference sequence). The CDR3 DNA is TGTGCCAGCAGGGGACAGGCCACCACAGATACGCAGTATTTT. The encoded protein is CASRGQATTDTQYF.

This clonotype was found many times. The chain employs TRBV10-2 and TRBJ1-2, with a weak D call TRBD1 (5 bases). Deletions cut 3 bases from V and 1 base from J, with 18 bases between. This CDR3 has 17 residues. Germline CDR1 reads WSHSY; CDR2 reads SAAADI. The CDR3 is CASSDAAGKGDNYGYTF. The DNA for the CDR3 is TGCGCCAGCAGTGATGCGGCAGGGAAAGGAGATAACTATGGCTACACCTTC.

This clonotype has ten or more counts. This chain uses TRBV6-1 with TRBJ2-3; D is ambiguous. The V and J ends lost 4 bases and 2 bases respectively, with 4 bases between them. The CDR3 has 12 residues. Germline assignment: CDR1 MNHNS and CDR2 SASEGT. The CDR3 loop is CASSGATDTQYF. Written as DNA, the CDR3 is TGTGCCAGCAGTGGAGCCACAGATACGCAGTATTTT.

This clonotype was detected many times. V and J are TRBV29-1 and TRBJ2-4; D is unresolved. CDR1 SQVTM and CDR2 ANQGSEA come from the germline V gene. Trimming removed 1 base at V and 3 bases at J, with 7 bases between. The CDR3 has 13 residues. The CDR3 loop reads CSVEGVSKNIQYF. CDR3 sequence (DNA): TGCAGCGTTGAAGGGGTTAGCAAAAACATTCAGTACTTC.

Many counts were recorded for this clonotype. The rearrangement uses TRBV5-4 and TRBJ2-5; TRBD1 matches at 7 bases. CDR3 length equals 15 residues. The V segment lost 4 bases and the J segment 1 base; nucleotides outside the gene matches: 7. Per the germline V gene, CDR1 is SGHNT and CDR2 is YYREEE (reference sequence). The CDR3 DNA sequence: TGTGCCAGCAGCGACCGACAGGGATCCCAAGAGACCCAGTACTTC. Its protein product is CASSDRQGSQETQYF.

Regarding this clonotype: This may be a read error: a much more frequent sequence differs by one nucleotide. Given the absence of the conserved phenylalanine or tryptophan at the CDR3 end, a read error is likely. The V and J genes are TRBV20-1 and TRBJ2-7; a possible D gene is TRBD2 (5 bases). CDR1 is DFQATT, CDR2 SNEGSKA, per germline (reference sequence). The V and J ends lost 2 bases and 4 bases respectively, with 15 bases between them. The CDR3 spans 14 residues. The chain's CDR3 is CSARTGMAPYEQYL. The CDR3 region has the DNA TGCAGTGCTAGAACCGGGATGGCCCCATACGAGCAGTACCTC.

This clonotype was counted at least ten times. The CDR3 region is CASSLPRGTGEKGETQYF. The DNA of the CDR3 is TGTGCCAGCAGTTTACCGAGGGGGACAGGGGAGAAAGGAGAGACCCAGTACTTC. This chain connects TRBV28 to TRBJ2-5; 10 nucleotides agree with TRBD1. Germline trimming cut 2 bases from V and 4 bases from J; bases unmatched to any gene: 13. From germline, CDR1 is MDHEN and CDR2 SYDVKM. This CDR3 is 18 amino acids long. Full variable domain (rest looked up from reference TRBV28 and TRBJ2-5): DVKVTQSSRYLVKRTGEKVFLECVQDMDHENMFWYRQDPGLGLRLIYFSYDVKMKEKGDIPEGYSVSREKKERFSLILESASTNQTSMYLCASSLPRGTGEKGETQYFGPGTRLLVL.